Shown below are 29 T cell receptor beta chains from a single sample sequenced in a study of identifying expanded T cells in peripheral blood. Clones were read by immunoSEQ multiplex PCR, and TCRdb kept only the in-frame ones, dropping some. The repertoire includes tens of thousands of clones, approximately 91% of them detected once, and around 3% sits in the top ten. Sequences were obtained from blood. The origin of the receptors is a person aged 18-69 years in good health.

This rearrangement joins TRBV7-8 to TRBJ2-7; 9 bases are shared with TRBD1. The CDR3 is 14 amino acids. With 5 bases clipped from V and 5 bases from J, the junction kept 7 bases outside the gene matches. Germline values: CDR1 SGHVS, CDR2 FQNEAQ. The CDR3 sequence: CASSPRTGEDEQYF. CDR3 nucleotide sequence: TGTGCCAGCAGCCCTCGGACAGGGGAAGACGAGCAGTACTTC. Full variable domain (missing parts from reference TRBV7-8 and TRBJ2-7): GAGVSQSPRYKVAKRGQDVALRCDPISGHVSLFWYQQALGQGPEFLTYFQNEAQLDKSGLPSDRFFAERPEGSVSTLKIQRTQQEDSAVYLCASSPRTGEDEQYFGPGTRLTVT.

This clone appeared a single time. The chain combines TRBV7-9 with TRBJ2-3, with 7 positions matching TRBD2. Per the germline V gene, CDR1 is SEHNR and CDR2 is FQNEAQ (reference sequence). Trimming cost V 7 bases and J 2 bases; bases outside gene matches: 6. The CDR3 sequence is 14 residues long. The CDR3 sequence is CASTAGSDTDTQYF. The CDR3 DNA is TGTGCCAGCACAGCGGGAAGCGACACAGATACGCAGTATTTT.

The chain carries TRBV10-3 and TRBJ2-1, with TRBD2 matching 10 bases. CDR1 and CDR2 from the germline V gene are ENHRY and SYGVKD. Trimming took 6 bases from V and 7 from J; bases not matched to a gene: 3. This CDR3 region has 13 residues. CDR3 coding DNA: TGTGCCATCAGGGCTAGCGGGAGTAATGAGCAGTTCTTC. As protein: CAIRASGSNEQFF.

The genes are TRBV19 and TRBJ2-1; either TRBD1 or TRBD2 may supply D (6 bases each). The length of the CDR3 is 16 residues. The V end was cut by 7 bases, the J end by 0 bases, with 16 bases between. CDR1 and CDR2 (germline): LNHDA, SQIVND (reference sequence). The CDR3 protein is CASKGGAQTSYNEQFF. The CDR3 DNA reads TGTGCCAGTAAGGGGGGAGCCCAGACCTCCTACAATGAGCAGTTCTTC. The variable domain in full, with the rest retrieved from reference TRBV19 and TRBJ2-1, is DGGITQSPKYLFRKEGQNVTLSCEQNLNHDAMYWYRQDPGQGLRLIYYSQIVNDFQKGDIAEGYSVSREKKESFPLTVTSAQKNPTAFYLCASKGGAQTSYNEQFFGPGTRLTVL.

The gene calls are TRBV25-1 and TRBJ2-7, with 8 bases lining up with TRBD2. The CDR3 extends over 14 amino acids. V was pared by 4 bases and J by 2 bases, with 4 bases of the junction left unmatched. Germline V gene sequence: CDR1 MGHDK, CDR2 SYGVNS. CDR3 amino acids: CASSGAGGTYEQYF. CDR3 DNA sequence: TGTGCCAGCAGTGGTGCGGGAGGCACCTACGAGCAGTACTTC.

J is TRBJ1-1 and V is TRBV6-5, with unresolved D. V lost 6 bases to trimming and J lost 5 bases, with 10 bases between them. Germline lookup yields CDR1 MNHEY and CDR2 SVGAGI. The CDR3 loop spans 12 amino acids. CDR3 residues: CASREAWTEAFF. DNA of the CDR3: TGTGCCAGCAGGGAGGCCTGGACTGAAGCTTTCTTT.

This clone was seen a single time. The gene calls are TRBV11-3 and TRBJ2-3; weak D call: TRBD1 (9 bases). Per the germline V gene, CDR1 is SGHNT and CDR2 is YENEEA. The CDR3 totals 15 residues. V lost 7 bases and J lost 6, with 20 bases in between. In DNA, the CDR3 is TGTGCCAGCATCGGGAGGGACAGGGTTTTGGATACGCAGTATTTT. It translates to CASIGRDRVLDTQYF. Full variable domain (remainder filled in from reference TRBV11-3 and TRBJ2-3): EAGVVQSPRYKIIEKKQPVAFWCNPISGHNTLYWYLQNLGQGPELLIRYENEEAVDDSQLPKDRFSAERLKGVDSTLKIQPAELGDSAVYLCASIGRDRVLDTQYFGPGTRLTVL.

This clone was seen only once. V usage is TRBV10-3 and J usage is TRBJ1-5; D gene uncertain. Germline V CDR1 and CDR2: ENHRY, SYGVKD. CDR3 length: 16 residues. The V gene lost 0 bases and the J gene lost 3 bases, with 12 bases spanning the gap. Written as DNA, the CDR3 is TGTGCCATCAGTGAGTCGATAGAAGGAGCCAATCAGCCCCAGCATTTT. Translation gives CAISESIEGANQPQHF.

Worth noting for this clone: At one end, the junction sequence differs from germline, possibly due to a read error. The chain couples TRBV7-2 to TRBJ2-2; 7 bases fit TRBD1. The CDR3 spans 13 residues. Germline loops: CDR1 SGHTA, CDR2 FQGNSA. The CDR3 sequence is CASSQGENGELFF. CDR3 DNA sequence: TGCGCCAGCAGCCAGGGGGAGAACGGGGAGCTGTTTTTT.

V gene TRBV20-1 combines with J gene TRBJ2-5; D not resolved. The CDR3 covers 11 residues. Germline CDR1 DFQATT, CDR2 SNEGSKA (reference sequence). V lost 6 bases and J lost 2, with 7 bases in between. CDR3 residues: CSAASQETQYF. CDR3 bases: TGCAGTGCGGCTAGTCAAGAGACCCAGTACTTC.

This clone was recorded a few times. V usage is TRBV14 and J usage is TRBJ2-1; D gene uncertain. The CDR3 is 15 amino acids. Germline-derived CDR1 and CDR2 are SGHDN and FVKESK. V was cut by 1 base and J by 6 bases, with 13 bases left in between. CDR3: CASSQVVSARNEQFF. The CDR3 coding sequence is TGTGCCAGCAGCCAAGTGGTTTCTGCGCGCAATGAGCAGTTCTTC. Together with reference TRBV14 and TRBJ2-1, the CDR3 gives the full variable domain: EAGVTQFPSHSVIEKGQTVTLRCDPISGHDNLYWYRRVMGKEIKFLLHFVKESKQDESGMPNNRFLAERTGGTYSTLKVQPAELEDSGVYFCASSQVVSARNEQFFGPGTRLTVL.

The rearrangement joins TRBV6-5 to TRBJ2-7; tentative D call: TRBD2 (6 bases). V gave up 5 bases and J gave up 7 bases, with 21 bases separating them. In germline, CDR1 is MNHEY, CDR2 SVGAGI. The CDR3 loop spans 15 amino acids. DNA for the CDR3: TGTGCCAGCAGTAAACCGGGACTTCAACGGGGAGAGCAGTACTTC. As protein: CASSKPGLQRGEQYF.

The CDR3 DNA reads as TGTGCCAGCAGACCGAGCGTGAGCTCCTACAATGAGCAGTTCTTC. This translates into CASRPSVSSYNEQFF. This sequence joins TRBV6-1 and TRBJ2-1; D not resolved. The CDR3 has 15 amino acids. CDR1 and CDR2 (germline): MNHNS, SASEGT. V lost 6 bases and J 0 bases, leaving 12 bases between the germline ends.

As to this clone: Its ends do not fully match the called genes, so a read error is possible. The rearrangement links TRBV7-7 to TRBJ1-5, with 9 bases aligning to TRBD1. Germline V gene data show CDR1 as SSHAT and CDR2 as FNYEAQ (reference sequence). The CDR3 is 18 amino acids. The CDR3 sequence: CASSLGTGRAYSNQPQHF. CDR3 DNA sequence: TGTGCTAGCAGCTTAGGGACAGGGAGGGCGTATAGCAATCAGCCCCAGCATTTT.

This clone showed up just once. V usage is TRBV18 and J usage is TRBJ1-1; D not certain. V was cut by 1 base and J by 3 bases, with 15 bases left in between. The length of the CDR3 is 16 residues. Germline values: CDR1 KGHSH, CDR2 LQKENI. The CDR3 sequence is CASSPRWQNGDTEAFF. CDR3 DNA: TGTGCCAGCTCACCACGGTGGCAAAACGGGGACACTGAAGCTTTCTTT.

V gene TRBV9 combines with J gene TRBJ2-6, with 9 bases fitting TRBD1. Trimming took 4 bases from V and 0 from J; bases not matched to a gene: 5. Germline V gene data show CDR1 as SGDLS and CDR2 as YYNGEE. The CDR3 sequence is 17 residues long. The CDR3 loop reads CASSFRDRASGANVLTF. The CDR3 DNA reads TGTGCCAGCAGCTTCCGGGACAGGGCCTCTGGGGCCAACGTCCTGACTTTC.

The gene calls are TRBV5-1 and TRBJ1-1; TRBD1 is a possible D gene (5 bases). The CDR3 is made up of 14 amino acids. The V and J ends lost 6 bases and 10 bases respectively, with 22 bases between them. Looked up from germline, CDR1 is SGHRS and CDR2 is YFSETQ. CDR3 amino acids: CASTAGFIPQPAFF. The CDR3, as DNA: TGCGCCAGCACGGCAGGGTTTATTCCCCAACCAGCTTTCTTT.

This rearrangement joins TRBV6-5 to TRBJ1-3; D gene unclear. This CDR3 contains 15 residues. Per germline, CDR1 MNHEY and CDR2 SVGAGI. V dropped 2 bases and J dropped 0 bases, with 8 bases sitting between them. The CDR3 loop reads CASSYSAYSGNTIYF. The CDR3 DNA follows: TGTGCCAGCAGTTACAGCGCCTACTCTGGAAACACCATATATTTT.

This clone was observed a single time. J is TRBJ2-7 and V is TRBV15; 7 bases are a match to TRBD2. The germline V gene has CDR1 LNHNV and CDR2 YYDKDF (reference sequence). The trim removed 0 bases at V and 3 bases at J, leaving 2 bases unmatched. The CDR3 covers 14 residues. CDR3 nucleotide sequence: TGTGCCACCAGCAGAGAGGGCGGGAGCTACGAGCAGTACTTC. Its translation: CATSREGGSYEQYF.

The CDR3 DNA reads TGTGCCAGCAGTGGCCCCACAGATACGCAGTATTTT. Translated: CASSGPTDTQYF. This rearrangement joins TRBV6-6 to TRBJ2-3; D gene ambiguous. V lost 5 bases and J lost 2, with 5 bases in between. CDR1 is MNHNY and CDR2 is SVGAGI in the germline V gene (reference sequence). The CDR3 sequence is 12 residues long.

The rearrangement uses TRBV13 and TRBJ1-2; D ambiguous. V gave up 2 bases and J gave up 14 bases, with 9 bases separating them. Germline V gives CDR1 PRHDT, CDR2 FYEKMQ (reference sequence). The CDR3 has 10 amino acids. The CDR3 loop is CASSLPLLTF. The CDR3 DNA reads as TGTGCCAGCAGCTTACCCCTTCTGACCTTC.

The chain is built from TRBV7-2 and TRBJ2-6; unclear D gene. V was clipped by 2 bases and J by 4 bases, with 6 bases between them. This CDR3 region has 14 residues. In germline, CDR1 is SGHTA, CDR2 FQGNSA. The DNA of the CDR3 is TGTGCCAGCAGCTTACTAAGGGGGGCCAACGTCCTGACTTTC. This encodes CASSLLRGANVLTF.

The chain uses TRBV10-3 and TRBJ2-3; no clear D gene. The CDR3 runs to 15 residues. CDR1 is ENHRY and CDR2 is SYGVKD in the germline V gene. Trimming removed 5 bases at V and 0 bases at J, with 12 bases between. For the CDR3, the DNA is TGTGCCATCAGTCAATCGGTAACTAGCACAGATACGCAGTATTTT. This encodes CAISQSVTSTDTQYF.

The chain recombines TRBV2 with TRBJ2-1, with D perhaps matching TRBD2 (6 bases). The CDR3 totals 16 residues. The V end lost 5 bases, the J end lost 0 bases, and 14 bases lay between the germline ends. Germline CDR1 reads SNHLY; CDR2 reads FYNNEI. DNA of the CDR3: TGTGCCAGCAGTTTCGACCGGGGGAGCTCCTACAATGAGCAGTTCTTC. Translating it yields CASSFDRGSSYNEQFF.

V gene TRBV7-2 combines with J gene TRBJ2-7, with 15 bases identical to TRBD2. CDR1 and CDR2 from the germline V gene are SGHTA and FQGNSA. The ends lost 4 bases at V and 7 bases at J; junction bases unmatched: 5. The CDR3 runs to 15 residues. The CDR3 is CASSSGTSGRWEQYF. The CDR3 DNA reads TGTGCCAGCAGCTCCGGGACTAGCGGGAGGTGGGAGCAGTACTTC. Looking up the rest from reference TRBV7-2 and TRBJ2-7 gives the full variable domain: GAGVSQSPSNKVTEKGKDVELRCDPISGHTALYWYRQSLGQGLEFLIYFQGNSAPDKSGLPSDRFSAERTGGSVSTLTIQRTQQEDSAVYLCASSSGTSGRWEQYFGPGTRLTVT.

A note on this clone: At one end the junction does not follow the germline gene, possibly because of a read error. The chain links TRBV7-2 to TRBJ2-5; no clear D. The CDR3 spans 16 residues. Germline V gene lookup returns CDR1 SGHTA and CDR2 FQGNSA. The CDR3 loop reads CASSHPPTTVQGTQYF. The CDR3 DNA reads TGTGCCAGCAGCCACCCGCCGACGACGGTTCAAGGGACCCAGTACTTC.

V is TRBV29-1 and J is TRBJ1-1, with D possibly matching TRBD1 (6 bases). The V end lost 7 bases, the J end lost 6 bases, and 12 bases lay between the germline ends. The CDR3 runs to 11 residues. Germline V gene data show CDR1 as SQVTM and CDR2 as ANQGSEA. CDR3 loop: CSGWGAPEAFF. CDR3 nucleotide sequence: TGCAGCGGATGGGGGGCCCCTGAAGCTTTCTTT.

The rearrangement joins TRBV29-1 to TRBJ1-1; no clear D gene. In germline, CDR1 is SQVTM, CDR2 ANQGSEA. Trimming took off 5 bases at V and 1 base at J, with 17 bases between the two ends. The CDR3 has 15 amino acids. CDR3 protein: CSVLGPGLPNTEAFF. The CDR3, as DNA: TGCAGCGTTCTTGGCCCGGGTTTACCGAACACTGAAGCTTTCTTT.

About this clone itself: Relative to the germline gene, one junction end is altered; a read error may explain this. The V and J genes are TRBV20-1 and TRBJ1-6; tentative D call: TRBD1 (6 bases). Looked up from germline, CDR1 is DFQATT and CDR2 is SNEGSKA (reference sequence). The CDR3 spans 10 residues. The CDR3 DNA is TGCAGTGCTCTTGAGGGGGACCTCCGCTTT. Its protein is CSALEGDLRF.